Sequencing of this T cell receptor beta chain was carried out in a study of cytomegalovirus exposure and HLA in healthy donors. About the research overall: From HLA-typed donors, an early data release held about 92 million unique TCRs.

Study-wide results and limits: Using the classifier, cytomegalovirus status was reportedly diagnosed with high specificity and sensitivity. There were some public TCRs occurring in many donors, but most TCR sequences were rare.

In regard to this clone: The antigen is unknown.

The CDR3 has 16 residues. The V gene's germline CDR1 is SQVTM and CDR2 ANQGSEA. Trimming removed 7 bases from V and 2 bases from J, with 23 bases in between. PCR primers comprised 60 Vbeta and 13 Jbeta primers. The protocol was immunoSEQ multiplex PCR, while the TCRdb copy is restricted to in-frame clones and leaves out a portion. The table includes roughly 290,000 clones, approximately 90% detected once. The sequenced sample was PBMCs. This TCR came from a woman aged 18-29 years in good health and CMV-seronegative. V usage is TRBV29-1 and J usage is TRBJ2-5, with D possibly being TRBD2 (6 bases). The DNA of the CDR3 is TGCAGCGCCCCCCCCGGGGAGGCGGGGATGCAAGAGACCCAGTACTTC. This encodes CSAPPGEAGMQETQYF.